These T cell receptor beta chains were read from a single sample in a study of cytotoxic CD8 clonotypes in ibrutinib-treated CLL. Sequenced by immunoSEQ multiplex PCR; TCRdb stores in-frame clones only, minus some. The sample holds 300,000 to 350,000 clones; roughly 85% are singletons and the top ten take 6.5% to 8.5%. Specimen: PBMCs, collected before ibrutinib treatment. The receptors derive from a human donor with chronic lymphocytic leukemia. CDR3s leave out the opening cysteine and the closing phenylalanine or tryptophan.

TRBV5-1,TRBJ1-2,ASSFEGANYGYT
TRBV28,TRBJ1-5,ASRPEPGPYSNQPQH
TRBV5-1,TRBJ2-2,ASSIKQANTGELF
TRBV30,TRBJ2-5,AWSVLAALETQY
TRBV29-1,TRBJ1-2,SGWGANYGYT
TRBV4-2,TRBJ2-2,ASSQDSDRTGELF
TRBV18,TRBJ2-2,ASSTQNTGELF
TRBV7-9,TRBJ1-4,ASSAVGRTNEKLF
TRBV19,TRBJ2-7,ASSLGVAGYEQY
TRBV5-1,TRBJ2-7,ASSFQGAGPSYEQY
TRBV7-2,TRBJ2-1,ASSLSAGVDEQF
TRBV5-1,TRBJ2-1,ASSPLSGSLHEQF